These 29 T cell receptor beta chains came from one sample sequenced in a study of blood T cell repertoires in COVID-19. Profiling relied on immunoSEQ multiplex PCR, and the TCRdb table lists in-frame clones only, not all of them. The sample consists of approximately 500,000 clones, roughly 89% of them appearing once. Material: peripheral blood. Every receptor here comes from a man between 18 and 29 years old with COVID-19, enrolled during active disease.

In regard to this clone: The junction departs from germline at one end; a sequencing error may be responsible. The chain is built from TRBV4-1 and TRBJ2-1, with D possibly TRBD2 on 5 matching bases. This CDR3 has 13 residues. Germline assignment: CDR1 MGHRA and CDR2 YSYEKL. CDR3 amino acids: CASSLQSGQARLF. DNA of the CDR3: TGCGCCAGCAGCCTTCAAAGCGGTCAAGCGCGCCTCTTC.

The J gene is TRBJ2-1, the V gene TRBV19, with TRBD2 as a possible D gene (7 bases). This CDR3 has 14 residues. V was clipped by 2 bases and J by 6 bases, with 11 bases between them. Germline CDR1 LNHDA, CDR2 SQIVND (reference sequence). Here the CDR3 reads CASSISGGPNEQFF. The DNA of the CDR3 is TGTGCCAGTAGTATATCGGGGGGCCCCAATGAGCAGTTCTTC.

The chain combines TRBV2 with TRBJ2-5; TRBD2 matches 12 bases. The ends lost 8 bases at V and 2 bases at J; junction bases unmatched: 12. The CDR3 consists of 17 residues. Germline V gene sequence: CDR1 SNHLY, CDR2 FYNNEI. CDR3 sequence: CASGDVRTSGKQETQYF. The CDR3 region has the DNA TGTGCCAGCGGGGACGTAAGGACTAGCGGGAAGCAAGAGACCCAGTACTTC.

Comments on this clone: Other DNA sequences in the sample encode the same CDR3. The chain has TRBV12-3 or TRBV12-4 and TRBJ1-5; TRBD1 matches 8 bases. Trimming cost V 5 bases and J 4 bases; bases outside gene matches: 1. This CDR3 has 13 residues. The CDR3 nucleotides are TGTGCCAGCAGTAGACAGGGGAATCAGCCCCAGCATTTT. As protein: CASSRQGNQPQHF.

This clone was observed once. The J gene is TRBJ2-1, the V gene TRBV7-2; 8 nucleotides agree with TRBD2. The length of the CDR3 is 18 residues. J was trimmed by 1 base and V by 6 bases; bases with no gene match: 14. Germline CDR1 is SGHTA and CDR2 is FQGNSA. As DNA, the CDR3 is TGTGCCAGCAGGATAGGACTAGCTGGGATTGGATCCTACAATGAGCAGTTCTTC. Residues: CASRIGLAGIGSYNEQFF.

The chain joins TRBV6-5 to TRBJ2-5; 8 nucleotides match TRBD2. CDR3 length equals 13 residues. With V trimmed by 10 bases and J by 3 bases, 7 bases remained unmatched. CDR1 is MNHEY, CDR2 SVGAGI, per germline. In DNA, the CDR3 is TGTGCCACCCGACGGGGGGGGGAAGAGACCCAGTACTTC. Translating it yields CATRRGGEETQYF.

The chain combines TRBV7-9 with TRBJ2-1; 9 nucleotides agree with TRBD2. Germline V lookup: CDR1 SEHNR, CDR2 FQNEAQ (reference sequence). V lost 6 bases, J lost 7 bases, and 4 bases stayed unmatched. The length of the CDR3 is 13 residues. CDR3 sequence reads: CASSPSGANEQFF. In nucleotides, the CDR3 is TGTGCCAGCAGTCCTAGCGGGGCTAATGAGCAGTTCTTC.

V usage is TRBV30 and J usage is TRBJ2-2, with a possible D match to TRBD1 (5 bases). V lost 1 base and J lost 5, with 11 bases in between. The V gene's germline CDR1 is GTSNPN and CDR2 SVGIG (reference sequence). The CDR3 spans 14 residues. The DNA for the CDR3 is TGTGCCTGGAGTGACCTGACAGCAACCGGGGAGCTGTTTTTT. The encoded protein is CAWSDLTATGELFF.

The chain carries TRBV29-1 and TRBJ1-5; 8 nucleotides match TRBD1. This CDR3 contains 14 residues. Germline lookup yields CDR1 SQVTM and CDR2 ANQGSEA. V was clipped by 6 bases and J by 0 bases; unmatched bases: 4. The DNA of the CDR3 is TGCAGCGTCCGAGGACAGGGTAGCAATCAGCCCCAGCATTTT. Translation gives CSVRGQGSNQPQHF.

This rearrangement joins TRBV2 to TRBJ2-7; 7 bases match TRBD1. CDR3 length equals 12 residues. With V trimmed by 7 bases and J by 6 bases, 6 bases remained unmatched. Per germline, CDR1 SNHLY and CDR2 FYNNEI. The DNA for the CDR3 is TGTGCCAGCAAAGGCAGGGGGAGCGAGCAGTACTTC. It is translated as CASKGRGSEQYF. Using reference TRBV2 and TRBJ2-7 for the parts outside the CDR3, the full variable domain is EPEVTQTPSHQVTQMGQEVILRCVPISNHLYFYWYRQILGQKVEFLVSFYNNEISEKSEIFDDQFSVERPDGSNFTLKIRSTKLEDSAMYFCASKGRGSEQYFGPGTRLTVT.

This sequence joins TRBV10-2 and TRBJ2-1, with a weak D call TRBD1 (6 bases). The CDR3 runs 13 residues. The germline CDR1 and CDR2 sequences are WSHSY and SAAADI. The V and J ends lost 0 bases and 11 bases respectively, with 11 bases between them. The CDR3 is CASSESDQGKQFF. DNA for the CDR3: TGCGCCAGCAGTGAGTCCGATCAGGGGAAGCAGTTCTTC.

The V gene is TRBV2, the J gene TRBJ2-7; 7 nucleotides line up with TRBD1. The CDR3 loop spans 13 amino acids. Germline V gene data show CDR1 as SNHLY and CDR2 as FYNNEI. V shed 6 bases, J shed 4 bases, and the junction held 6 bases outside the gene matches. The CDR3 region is CASRDDRAYEQYF. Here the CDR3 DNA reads TGTGCCAGCAGGGACGACAGGGCATACGAGCAGTACTTC.

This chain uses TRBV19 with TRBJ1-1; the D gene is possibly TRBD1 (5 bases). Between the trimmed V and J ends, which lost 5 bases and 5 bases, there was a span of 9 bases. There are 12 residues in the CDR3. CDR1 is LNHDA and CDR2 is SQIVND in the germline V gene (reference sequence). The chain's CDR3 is CASSARDTEAFF. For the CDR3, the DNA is TGTGCCAGTAGTGCCAGGGATACTGAAGCTTTCTTT.

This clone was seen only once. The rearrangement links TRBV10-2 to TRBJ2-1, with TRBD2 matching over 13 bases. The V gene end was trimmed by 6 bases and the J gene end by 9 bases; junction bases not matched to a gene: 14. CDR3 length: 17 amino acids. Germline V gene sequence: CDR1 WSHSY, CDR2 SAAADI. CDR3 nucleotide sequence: TGCGCCAGCAGGGACCGATCGGGACTAGCGGGGTTGAGTGAGCAGTTCTTC. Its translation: CASRDRSGLAGLSEQFF.

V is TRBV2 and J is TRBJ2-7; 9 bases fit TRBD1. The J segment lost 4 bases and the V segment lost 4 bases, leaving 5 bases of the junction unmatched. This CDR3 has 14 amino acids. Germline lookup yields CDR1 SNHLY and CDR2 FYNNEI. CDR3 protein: CASSALTGGYEQYF. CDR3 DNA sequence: TGTGCCAGCAGTGCCCTGACAGGGGGATACGAGCAGTACTTC.

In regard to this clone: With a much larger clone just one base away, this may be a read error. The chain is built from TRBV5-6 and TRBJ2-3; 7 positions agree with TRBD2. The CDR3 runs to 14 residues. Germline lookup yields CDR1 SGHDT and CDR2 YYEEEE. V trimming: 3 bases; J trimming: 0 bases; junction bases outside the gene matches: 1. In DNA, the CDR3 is TGTGCCAGCAGCTCTAGCGGTAGCACAGATACGCAGTATTTT. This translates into CASSSSGSTDTQYF.

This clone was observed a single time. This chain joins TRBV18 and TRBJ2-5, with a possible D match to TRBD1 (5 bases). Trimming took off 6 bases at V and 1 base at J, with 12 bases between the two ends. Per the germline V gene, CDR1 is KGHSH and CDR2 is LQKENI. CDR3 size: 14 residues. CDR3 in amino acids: CASSFDRLQETQYF. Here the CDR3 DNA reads TGTGCCAGCTCGTTCGACAGACTCCAAGAGACCCAGTACTTC.

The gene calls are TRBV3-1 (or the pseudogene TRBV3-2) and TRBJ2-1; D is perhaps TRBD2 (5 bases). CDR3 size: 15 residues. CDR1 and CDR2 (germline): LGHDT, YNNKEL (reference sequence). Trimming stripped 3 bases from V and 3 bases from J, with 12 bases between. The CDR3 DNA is TGTGCCAGCAGCCACTGGCTAGCAGACTACAATGAGCAGTTCTTC. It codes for CASSHWLADYNEQFF.

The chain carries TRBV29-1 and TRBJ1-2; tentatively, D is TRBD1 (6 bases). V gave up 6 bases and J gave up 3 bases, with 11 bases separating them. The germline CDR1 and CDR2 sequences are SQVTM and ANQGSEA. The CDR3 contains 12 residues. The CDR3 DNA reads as TGCAGCGTGATTACAGGGTACTATGGCTACACCTTC. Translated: CSVITGYYGYTF. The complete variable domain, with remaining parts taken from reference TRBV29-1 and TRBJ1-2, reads SAVISQKPSRDICQRGTSLTIQCQVDSQVTMMFWYRQQPGQSLTLIATANQGSEATYESGFVIDKFPISRPNLTFSTLTVSNMSPEDSSIYLCSVITGYYGYTFGSGTRLTVV.

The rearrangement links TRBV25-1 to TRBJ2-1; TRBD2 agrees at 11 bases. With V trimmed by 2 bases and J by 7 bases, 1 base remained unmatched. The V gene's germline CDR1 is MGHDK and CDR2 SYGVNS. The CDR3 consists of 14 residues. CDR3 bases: TGTGCCAGCAGTGAACGGACTAGCGGGAATGAGCAGTTCTTC. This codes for CASSERTSGNEQFF.

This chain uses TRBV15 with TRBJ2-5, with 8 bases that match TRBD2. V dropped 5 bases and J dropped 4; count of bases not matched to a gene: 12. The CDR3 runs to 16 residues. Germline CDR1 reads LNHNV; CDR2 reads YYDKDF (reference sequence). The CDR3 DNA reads TGTGCCACCAGCTTGCGACTAGCGATTGTCTCAGAGACCCAGTACTTC. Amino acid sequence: CATSLRLAIVSETQYF.

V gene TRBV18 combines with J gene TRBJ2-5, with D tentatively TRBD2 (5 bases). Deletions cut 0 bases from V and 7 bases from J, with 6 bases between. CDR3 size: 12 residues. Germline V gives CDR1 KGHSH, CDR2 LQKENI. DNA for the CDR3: TGTGCCAGCTCACCACCGGCGGGGACCCAGTACTTC. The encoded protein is CASSPPAGTQYF.

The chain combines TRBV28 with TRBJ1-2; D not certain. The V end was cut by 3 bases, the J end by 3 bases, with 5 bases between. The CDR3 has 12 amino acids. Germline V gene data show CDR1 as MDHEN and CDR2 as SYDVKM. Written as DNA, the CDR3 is TGTGCCAGCAGTTTGCAGTACTATGGCTACACCTTC. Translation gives CASSLQYYGYTF.

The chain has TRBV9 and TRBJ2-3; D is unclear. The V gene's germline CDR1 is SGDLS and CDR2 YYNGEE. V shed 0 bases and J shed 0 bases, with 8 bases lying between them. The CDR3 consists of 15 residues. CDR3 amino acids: CASSVGVTSTDTQYF. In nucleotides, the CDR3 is TGTGCCAGCAGCGTAGGAGTTACTAGCACAGATACGCAGTATTTT. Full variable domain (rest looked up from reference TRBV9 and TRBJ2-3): DSGVTQTPKHLITATGQRVTLRCSPRSGDLSVYWYQQSLDQGLQFLIQYYNGEERAKGNILERFSAQQFPDLHSELNLSSLELGDSALYFCASSVGVTSTDTQYFGPGTRLTVL.

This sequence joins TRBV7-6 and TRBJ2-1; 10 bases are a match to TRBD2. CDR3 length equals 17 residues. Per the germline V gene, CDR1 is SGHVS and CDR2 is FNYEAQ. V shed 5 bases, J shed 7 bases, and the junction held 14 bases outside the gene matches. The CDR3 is CASSPLLAGAPKNEQFF. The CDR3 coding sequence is TGTGCCAGCAGCCCCCTTCTAGCGGGAGCGCCCAAAAATGAGCAGTTCTTC.

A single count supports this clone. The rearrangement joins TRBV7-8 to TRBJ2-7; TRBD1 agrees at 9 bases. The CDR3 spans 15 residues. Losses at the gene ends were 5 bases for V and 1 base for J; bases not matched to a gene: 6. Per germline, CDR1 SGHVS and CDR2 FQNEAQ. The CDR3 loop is CASSIAGTGSYEQYF. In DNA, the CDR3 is TGTGCCAGCAGCATCGCCGGGACAGGGTCCTACGAGCAGTACTTC.

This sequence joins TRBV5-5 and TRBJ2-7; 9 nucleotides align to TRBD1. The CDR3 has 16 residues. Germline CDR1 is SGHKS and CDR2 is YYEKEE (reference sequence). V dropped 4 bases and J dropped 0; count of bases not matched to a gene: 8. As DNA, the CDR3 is TGTGCCAGCAGCAGGACAGGGGAAAAAAGCTCCTACGAGCAGTACTTC. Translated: CASSRTGEKSSYEQYF.

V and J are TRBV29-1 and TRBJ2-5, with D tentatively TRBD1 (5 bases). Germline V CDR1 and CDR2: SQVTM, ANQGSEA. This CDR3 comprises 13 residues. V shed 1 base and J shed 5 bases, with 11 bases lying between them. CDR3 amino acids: CSVEVTGPETQYF. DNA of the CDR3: TGCAGCGTTGAAGTTACAGGACCCGAGACCCAGTACTTC.

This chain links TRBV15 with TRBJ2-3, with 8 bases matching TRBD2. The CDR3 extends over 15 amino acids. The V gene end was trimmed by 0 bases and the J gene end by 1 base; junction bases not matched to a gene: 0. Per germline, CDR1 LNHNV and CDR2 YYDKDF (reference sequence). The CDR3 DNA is TGTGCCACCAGCAGAGATAGCGGGGGCACAGATACGCAGTATTTT. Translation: CATSRDSGGTDTQYF.